Following are 29 T cell receptor beta chains from one sample sequenced in a study of shared clonotypes between healthy human individuals. CD8 cells classed as naive were CD45RO-negative and positively selected for CCR7, excluding terminally differentiated effector memory CD45RA+ cells. TCRdb's copy holds only in-frame clones and misses some; the assay was immunoSEQ multiplex PCR. This table has 760,000 or so clones, approximately 96% appearing once. Sample: naive CD8+ T cells sorted from blood. The receptors were sampled from a man aged 30-40 years in good health.

The CDR3 DNA follows: TGTGCCAGCAGCCAAGACCCAGGGGGCCTCACAGATACGCAGTATTTT. Translating gives CASSQDPGGLTDTQYF. The rearrangement uses TRBV14 and TRBJ2-3; TRBD1 matches 8 bases. Germline assignment: CDR1 SGHDN and CDR2 FVKESK. This CDR3 comprises 16 residues. The V and J ends lost 0 bases and 2 bases, in that order; junction bases with no gene match: 4.

This clone has a single count. The chain employs TRBV4-3 and TRBJ2-7; TRBD2 matches 10 bases. CDR3 length: 17 residues. CDR1 and CDR2 (germline): LGHNA, YSLEER. The ends lost 0 bases at V and 2 bases at J; junction bases unmatched: 7. The DNA for the CDR3 is TGCGCCAGCAGCCAAGATCTCTTAGCGGGAGGAGCCTACGAGCAGTACTTC. It encodes CASSQDLLAGGAYEQYF.

With regard to this clone: Other DNA variants within this sample encode the same CDR3. The V gene is TRBV5-1, the J gene TRBJ2-7; D is unclear. The CDR3 runs 14 residues. The germline gives CDR1 SGHRS, CDR2 YFSETQ. Trimming left V 0 bases short and J 0 bases short, with 7 bases between. The CDR3 DNA is TGCGCCAGCAGCTTGGCGGCTAGCTCCTACGAGCAGTACTTC. Translation gives CASSLAASSYEQYF.

The sample holds one count of this clone. The chain joins TRBV9 to TRBJ2-3, with no clear D. The CDR3 contains 11 residues. CDR1 and CDR2 (germline): SGDLS, YYNGEE. V dropped 7 bases and J dropped 4 bases, with 7 bases sitting between them. CDR3 in DNA: TGTGCCAGCGGAGAGGCAGATACGCAGTATTTT. This codes for CASGEADTQYF.

The chain uses TRBV15 and TRBJ2-5, with D possibly TRBD1 on 6 matching bases. The CDR3 loop spans 13 amino acids. The V end was cut by 1 base, the J end by 9 bases, with 12 bases between. The germline V gene has CDR1 LNHNV and CDR2 YYDKDF (reference sequence). CDR3 sequence (DNA): TGTGCCACCAGCAGAGTCCCACAGGGTCCCCAGTACTTC. Protein product: CATSRVPQGPQYF.

The chain combines TRBV27 with TRBJ2-7; 10 bases are shared with TRBD2. V gave up 9 bases and J gave up 3 bases; unmatched junction bases: 11. Looked up from germline, CDR1 is MNHEY and CDR2 is SMNVEV (reference sequence). The CDR3 spans 15 residues. DNA for the CDR3: TGTGCCAGTGGTGGGCTAGCGGGAGAGAGCTACGAGCAGTACTTC. Protein sequence: CASGGLAGESYEQYF.

This clone was observed a single time. DNA for the CDR3: TGTGCCAGCAGCTTAGCCTACCGCGGACTAGAAAAGACCGGGGAGCTGTTTTTT. Its protein product is CASSLAYRGLEKTGELFF. The gene calls are TRBV7-6 and TRBJ2-2; TRBD2 matches 7 bases. The CDR3 is 18 amino acids. Per the germline V gene, CDR1 is SGHVS and CDR2 is FNYEAQ. V gave up 0 bases and J gave up 5 bases; unmatched junction bases: 12.

V is TRBV6-5 and J is TRBJ1-2; D not certain. CDR3 length equals 11 residues. From germline, CDR1 is MNHEY and CDR2 SVGAGI. The germline V and J ends were trimmed by 2 bases and 14 bases, with 12 bases remaining between them. The CDR3 loop reads CASSYGEVETF. Here the CDR3 DNA reads TGTGCCAGCAGTTACGGGGAGGTGGAAACCTTC.

This clone was detected a few times. The rearrangement links TRBV4-1 to TRBJ2-7; no clear D. Between the trimmed V and J ends, which lost 5 bases and 6 bases, there was a span of 14 bases. There are 13 residues in the CDR3. Germline assignment: CDR1 MGHRA and CDR2 YSYEKL. Here the CDR3 reads CASSTHSGSEQYF. The CDR3, as DNA: TGCGCCAGCAGCACCCATTCCGGTTCCGAGCAGTACTTC.

The J gene is TRBJ1-4, the V gene TRBV5-4; 8 nucleotides match TRBD1. CDR1 and CDR2 from the germline V gene are SGHNT and YYREEE (reference sequence). V lost 0 bases and J lost 6; bases outside the gene matches: 4. The CDR3 runs to 15 residues. For the CDR3, the DNA is TGTGCCAGCAGCTTGGCTGGACAGGGCTATGAAAAACTGTTTTTT. It codes for CASSLAGQGYEKLFF.

J is TRBJ2-7 and V is TRBV4-3; D may be TRBD1 (5 bases). In germline, CDR1 is LGHNA, CDR2 YSLEER. The CDR3 length is 16 residues. Trimming stripped 0 bases from V and 4 bases from J, with 16 bases between. DNA of the CDR3: TGCGCCAGCAGCCAAGACTCGGCAGGGTTAGGTTACGAGCAGTACTTC. It yields the protein CASSQDSAGLGYEQYF.

This rearrangement joins TRBV7-6 to TRBJ2-6, with D perhaps TRBD1 (5 bases). Trimming removed 0 bases from V and 0 bases from J, with 9 bases in between. This CDR3 is 17 amino acids long. CDR1 SGHVS and CDR2 FNYEAQ come from the germline V gene. CDR3 residues: CASSLAPDNSGANVLTF. In DNA form, the CDR3 reads TGTGCCAGCAGCTTAGCCCCGGACAACTCTGGGGCCAACGTCCTGACTTTC.

The V call is TRBV7-8, the J call TRBJ2-1; D ambiguous. V was trimmed by 7 bases and J by 6 bases, leaving 13 bases between them. Germline CDR1 and CDR2: SGHVS and FQNEAQ. The CDR3 runs to 13 residues. The CDR3 bases are TGTGCCAGCAACGATCGAAGAGGCAATGAGCAGTTCTTC. Amino acid sequence: CASNDRRGNEQFF.

The chain has TRBV29-1 and TRBJ2-7; TRBD1 is a possible D gene (5 bases). From germline, CDR1 is SQVTM and CDR2 ANQGSEA. The CDR3 is 14 amino acids. V gave up 5 bases and J gave up 2 bases, with 16 bases separating them. CDR3 nucleotides: TGCAGCGTTATGCTGGCGACAGTTACCTACGAGCAGTACTTC. Residues: CSVMLATVTYEQYF.

With respect to this clone: Within the sample, other DNA sequences also encode this same CDR3. V is TRBV6-1 and J is TRBJ2-7; D gene uncertain. The germline V gene encodes CDR1 MNHNS and CDR2 SASEGT. This CDR3 has 13 amino acids. Trimming cost V 1 base and J 1 base, with 5 bases left between them. CDR3 DNA: TGTGCCAGCAGTGAAGTCTTGTCCTACGAGCAGTACTTC. Encoded protein: CASSEVLSYEQYF.

This chain's CDR3 is CSVTGGPQRYEQFF. CDR3 coding DNA: TGCAGCGTTACGGGAGGGCCTCAGCGTTATGAGCAGTTCTTC. The V and J genes are TRBV29-1 and TRBJ2-1; the match to TRBD2 covers 8 bases. The CDR3 extends over 14 amino acids. Germline V gives CDR1 SQVTM, CDR2 ANQGSEA. The trim removed 5 bases at V and 8 bases at J, leaving 11 bases unmatched.

This clone was seen more than once but under ten times. The chain has TRBV7-9 and TRBJ1-2; TRBD1 is a possible D gene (5 bases). The ends were cut back, 1 base at V and 5 bases at J, with 20 bases in the middle. Looked up from germline, CDR1 is SEHNR and CDR2 is FQNEAQ (reference sequence). The CDR3 is made up of 17 amino acids. The CDR3 reads CASSLDGGYRGKYGYTF. CDR3 sequence (DNA): TGTGCCAGCAGCTTAGACGGGGGGTATAGAGGGAAGTATGGCTACACCTTC.

This clone was found once. CDR3 protein: CASSGTTVSSYEQYF. In nucleotides, the CDR3 is TGTGCCAGCAGCGGAACGACGGTGAGCTCCTACGAGCAGTACTTC. The chain uses TRBV7-9 and TRBJ2-7; D uncertain. V lost 5 bases, J lost 0 bases, and 14 bases lay in between. The CDR3 contains 15 residues. Germline V gene data show CDR1 as SEHNR and CDR2 as FQNEAQ (reference sequence).

This sequence joins TRBV18 and TRBJ2-1; D is undetermined. This CDR3 has 18 amino acids. Germline V gene data show CDR1 as KGHSH and CDR2 as LQKENI. V was cut by 1 base and J by 2 bases, with 18 bases left in between. CDR3 DNA sequence: TGTGCCAGCTCACCACGATCAACCTTCGGTGAAACCTACAATGAGCAGTTCTTC. It encodes CASSPRSTFGETYNEQFF.

This clone is a singleton in its sample. The gene calls are TRBV27 and TRBJ2-3, with 8 bases that match TRBD2. Germline CDR1 reads MNHEY; CDR2 reads SMNVEV (reference sequence). This CDR3 contains 14 residues. V trimming: 5 bases; J trimming: 6 bases; junction bases outside the gene matches: 7. For the CDR3, the DNA is TGTGCCAGCAGTCCAGGACTAGCCCCGGATACGCAGTATTTT. Translating it yields CASSPGLAPDTQYF.

The V gene is TRBV5-3, the J gene TRBJ2-2; D unresolved. TRBV5-3 falls under the ORF class, with uncertain function. Trimming removed 0 bases at V and 9 bases at J, with 15 bases between. The CDR3 extends over 15 amino acids. CDR3 nucleotide sequence: TGTGCCAGAAGCTTGGCCTCACTGAATTGGCGGGAGCTGTTTTTT. Translating gives CARSLASLNWRELFF.

The rearrangement links TRBV5-1 to TRBJ2-3; D not resolved. V was clipped by 4 bases and J by 0 bases, with 12 bases between them. Germline V gene data show CDR1 as SGHRS and CDR2 as YFSETQ. CDR3 size: 15 residues. CDR3 amino acids: CASSVVDPSTDTQYF. CDR3 DNA: TGCGCCAGCAGCGTGGTAGACCCTAGCACAGATACGCAGTATTTT.

The genes are TRBV11-2 and TRBJ2-7, with no clear D. The length of the CDR3 is 13 residues. Germline assignment: CDR1 SGHAT and CDR2 FQNNGV. V lost 1 base and J 2 bases, leaving 6 bases between the germline ends. CDR3 coding DNA: TGTGCCAGCAGCTTAGGCATGCCCTACGAGCAGTACTTC. The encoded protein is CASSLGMPYEQYF.

The J gene is TRBJ2-7, the V gene TRBV9; no clear D. This CDR3 spans 15 amino acids. The germline V gene has CDR1 SGDLS and CDR2 YYNGEE. Trimming left V 4 bases short and J 5 bases short, with 19 bases between. This CDR3 is CASSLDSRSRDEQYF. CDR3 in DNA: TGTGCCAGCAGCCTAGACTCCCGGTCTAGGGACGAGCAGTACTTC.

In its sample, this clone was seen once. The chain joins TRBV5-1 to TRBJ2-1; 8 bases fit TRBD2. With 0 bases clipped from V and 3 bases from J, the junction kept 8 bases outside the gene matches. This CDR3 has 17 residues. CDR1 SGHRS and CDR2 YFSETQ come from the germline V gene. Written as DNA, the CDR3 is TGCGCCAGCAGCTTGGGCGGGCGGGAGGAGATCTACAATGAGCAGTTCTTC. It yields the protein CASSLGGREEIYNEQFF.

The chain links TRBV27 to TRBJ2-7; D possibly matches TRBD1 or TRBD2 (5 bases each). The V gene's germline CDR1 is MNHEY and CDR2 SMNVEV (reference sequence). V was clipped by 4 bases and J by 6 bases, with 19 bases between them. The CDR3 sequence is 15 residues long. The CDR3 sequence is CASSSLASSQGEQYF. CDR3 sequence (DNA): TGTGCCAGCAGTTCCCTAGCCAGTTCTCAGGGCGAGCAGTACTTC.

The chain has TRBV7-8 and TRBJ1-1, with TRBD1 matching 7 bases. Germline V CDR1 and CDR2: SGHVS, FQNEAQ. Trimming at V came to 5 bases and at J to 0 bases, leaving 18 bases not matched to a gene. The length of the CDR3 is 19 residues. The CDR3 region is CASSPRGRQGWGLNTEAFF. Written as DNA, the CDR3 is TGTGCCAGCAGCCCCCGAGGCCGACAGGGCTGGGGGCTGAACACTGAAGCTTTCTTT.

The chain recombines TRBV11-2 with TRBJ2-7; 7 positions match TRBD1. Germline trimming cut 5 bases from V and 2 bases from J; bases unmatched to any gene: 3. The CDR3 consists of 13 residues. CDR1 and CDR2 (germline): SGHAT, FQNNGV. DNA for the CDR3: TGTGCCAGCAGCGAGACAGGGACCTACGAGCAGTACTTC. Its protein is CASSETGTYEQYF.

The chain combines TRBV2 with TRBJ1-2; a possible D gene is TRBD1 (6 bases). Trimming shortened V by 6 bases and J by 6 bases, and 11 bases separated the two germline ends. The germline V gene encodes CDR1 SNHLY and CDR2 FYNNEI. The CDR3 contains 12 residues. CDR3 region: CASRDSYDGYTF. CDR3 coding DNA: TGTGCCAGCAGGGACAGTTACGATGGCTACACCTTC.